The clone carrying this TCR beta chain was seen more than once but under ten times. Its antigen remains unidentified. TCRdb analysed the 5' RACE reads with MiXCR anew, one entry per CDR3 protein. The data show around 440,000 distinct CDR3 sequences, with over 15% seen just once and around 12% held by the top ten. The source of the sample is a study of T-cell memory formation after mild COVID-19. Study-wide points: SARS-CoV-2 specificity of second-wave clones peaking day 37 was unconfirmed. Contracting CD4+ clones were located mainly in CM and EM, and CD8+ clones in EMRA. Contracting clones from day 15 to 85 had balanced CD4/CD8; later expanders favoured CD4+.

There are 14 residues in the CDR3. V lost 3 bases to trimming and J lost 1 base, with 9 bases between them. The specimen sequenced was PBMCs or a T cell subset sorted from them (not recorded which). This TCR was recovered from an adult woman who had mild COVID-19 (a few samples of this study predate the infection). Cell type and time point are not known. This chain connects TRBV12-3 or TRBV12-4 to TRBJ1-1; weak D call: TRBD1 (5 bases). The DNA for the CDR3 is TGTGCCAGCAGTTTCGAGGGACGGAACACTGAAGCTTTCTTT. Translated: CASSFEGRNTEAFF.